Shown below are 29 T cell receptor beta chains from a single sample sequenced in a study of blood T cell repertoires in COVID-19. Method: immunoSEQ multiplex PCR; TCRdb's copy keeps in-frame clones and lacks some. The sample records about 250,000 clones, 85% to 90% being singletons. What was sequenced was peripheral blood. These receptors all come from a man at least 80 years old with acute or convalescent COVID-19.

The genes are TRBV7-9 and TRBJ2-1; D may be TRBD1 (6 bases). V was clipped by 4 bases and J by 7 bases, with 8 bases between them. CDR1 is SEHNR, CDR2 FQNEAQ, per germline (reference sequence). The length of the CDR3 is 12 residues. CDR3: CASSYRGNEQFF. The CDR3 coding sequence is TGTGCCAGCAGCTATAGGGGGAATGAGCAGTTCTTC.

The chain is built from TRBV5-1 and TRBJ2-7, with 13 bases fitting TRBD2. Germline trimming cut 3 bases from V and 7 bases from J; bases unmatched to any gene: 7. The germline V gene encodes CDR1 SGHRS and CDR2 YFSETQ. The length of the CDR3 is 15 residues. This CDR3 is CASSSEGLAGTEQYF. In DNA, the CDR3 is TGCGCCAGCAGCTCGGAGGGACTAGCGGGAACTGAGCAGTACTTC. Full variable domain (remainder filled in from reference TRBV5-1 and TRBJ2-7): KAGVTQTPRYLIKTRGQQVTLSCSPISGHRSVSWYQQTPGQGLQFLFEYFSETQRNKGNFPGRFSGRQFSNSRSEMNVSTLELGDSALYLCASSSEGLAGTEQYFGPGTRLTVT.

CDR3 protein: CASSRDNGVGYNEQFF. The CDR3 DNA is TGTGCCAGCAGCCGGGACAACGGCGTAGGCTACAATGAGCAGTTCTTC. V gene TRBV11-3 combines with J gene TRBJ2-1, with D possibly TRBD1 on 6 matching bases. Per the germline V gene, CDR1 is SGHNT and CDR2 is YENEEA. The CDR3 length is 16 residues. V gave up 5 bases and J gave up 3 bases, with 17 bases separating them.

With regard to this clone: Mismatch with germline at one junction end may stem from a read error. V usage is TRBV15 and J usage is TRBJ2-1; 10 nucleotides match TRBD2. Germline V gene sequence: CDR1 LNHNV, CDR2 YYDKDF (reference sequence). The CDR3 is 17 residues long. As DNA, the CDR3 is TGTGCCACCAGCAGATCGACTAGCGGGCTTGAGTCCAATAAGCAGTTCTTC. Its protein is CATSRSTSGLESNKQFF.

This clone has just one count. The rearrangement links TRBV18 to TRBJ1-4; a possible D gene is TRBD1 (5 bases). V shed 3 bases and J shed 5 bases, with 10 bases lying between them. Germline lookup yields CDR1 KGHSH and CDR2 LQKENI. CDR3 length: 14 residues. In DNA form, the CDR3 reads TGTGCCAGCTCACCGTTAGGGGTCAATGAAAAACTGTTTTTT. Its protein is CASSPLGVNEKLFF.

This clone was detected only once. V and J are TRBV11-2 and TRBJ1-1; D gene uncertain. The V and J ends lost 1 base and 0 bases respectively, with 6 bases between them. The germline V gene has CDR1 SGHAT and CDR2 FQNNGV. The CDR3 sequence is 14 residues long. Written as DNA, the CDR3 is TGTGCCAGCAGCTTAGGAGGGATGAACACTGAAGCTTTCTTT. This sequence encodes CASSLGGMNTEAFF. The variable domain in full, completed from reference TRBV11-2 and TRBJ1-1, reads EAGVAQSPRYKIIEKRQSVAFWCNPISGHATLYWYQQILGQGPKLLIQFQNNGVVDDSQLPKDRFSAERLKGVDSTLKIQPAKLEDSAVYLCASSLGGMNTEAFFGQGTRLTVV.

The chain carries TRBV5-6 and TRBJ1-2, with D perhaps matching TRBD1 (6 bases). This CDR3 contains 15 residues. CDR1 is SGHDT, CDR2 YYEEEE, per germline. The V end was cut by 4 bases, the J end by 4 bases, with 17 bases between. CDR3 in DNA: TGTGCCAGCAGCCCCCTCTTACAGGGAACCTATGGCTACACCTTC. This gives the protein CASSPLLQGTYGYTF.

The count of this clone is one. The chain recombines TRBV19 with TRBJ1-6; D is ambiguous. The CDR3 is 12 residues long. Germline CDR1 reads LNHDA; CDR2 reads SQIVND (reference sequence). The V and J ends lost 3 bases and 9 bases respectively, with 6 bases between them. The CDR3 region has the DNA TGTGCCAGTAGTATCCGCAGTTCACCCCTCCACTTT. Amino acids: CASSIRSSPLHF.

V and J are TRBV7-2 and TRBJ2-7, with 14 bases matching TRBD2. From germline, CDR1 is SGHTA and CDR2 FQGNSA. V lost 5 bases to trimming and J lost 5 bases; unmatched junction nucleotides: 5. The CDR3 length is 15 residues. CDR3: CASSPWTSGGNEQYF. CDR3 sequence (DNA): TGTGCCAGCAGCCCCTGGACTAGCGGGGGGAACGAGCAGTACTTC. Variable domain in full (rest from reference TRBV7-2 and TRBJ2-7): GAGVSQSPSNKVTEKGKDVELRCDPISGHTALYWYRQSLGQGLEFLIYFQGNSAPDKSGLPSDRFSAERTGGSVSTLTIQRTQQEDSAVYLCASSPWTSGGNEQYFGPGTRLTVT.

The J gene is TRBJ2-7, the V gene TRBV11-2, with D unclear. Looked up from germline, CDR1 is SGHAT and CDR2 is FQNNGV. This CDR3 region has 15 residues. With 4 bases removed from V and 3 bases from J, the gap between germline ends came to 16 bases. The CDR3 region is CASSSPPLHGYEQYF. CDR3 nucleotides: TGTGCCAGCAGCTCCCCCCCATTACATGGCTACGAGCAGTACTTC. The complete variable domain, with remaining parts taken from reference TRBV11-2 and TRBJ2-7, reads EAGVAQSPRYKIIEKRQSVAFWCNPISGHATLYWYQQILGQGPKLLIQFQNNGVVDDSQLPKDRFSAERLKGVDSTLKIQPAKLEDSAVYLCASSSPPLHGYEQYFGPGTRLTVT.

The rearrangement links TRBV6-5 to TRBJ1-1, with TRBD1 matching 10 bases. Germline V gene sequence: CDR1 MNHEY, CDR2 SVGAGI. V trimming: 6 bases; J trimming: 6 bases; junction bases outside the gene matches: 7. CDR3 length: 14 amino acids. The CDR3 DNA sequence: TGTGCCAGCAGCCTGGGACAGGGGATGCCTGAAGCTTTCTTT. This gives the protein CASSLGQGMPEAFF.

V gene TRBV19 combines with J gene TRBJ1-5; 7 bases line up with TRBD1. Germline loops: CDR1 LNHDA, CDR2 SQIVND (reference sequence). Trimming removed 4 bases from V and 2 bases from J; junction bases left unmatched: 5. The CDR3 spans 15 residues. CDR3 in DNA: TGTGCCAGTAGTAGAACAGGGGATCGCAATCAGCCCCAGCATTTT. Protein product: CASSRTGDRNQPQHF.

The chain couples TRBV2 to TRBJ1-5; maybe TRBD1 (6 bases). This CDR3 is built from 14 residues. Deletions cut 7 bases from V and 7 bases from J, with 17 bases between. CDR1 is SNHLY and CDR2 is FYNNEI in the germline V gene. Written as DNA, the CDR3 is TGTGCCAGCAACCGAGGGACAATGGAACAGCCCCAGCATTTT. Protein sequence: CASNRGTMEQPQHF.

The genes are TRBV18 and TRBJ2-3; maybe TRBD2 (5 bases). Trimming took 3 bases from V and 1 from J, leaving 14 bases between them. The CDR3 is 16 amino acids. Germline CDR1 reads KGHSH; CDR2 reads LQKENI. CDR3 DNA: TGTGCCAGCTCACCGGCCGGGGTCTGGGGCACAGATACGCAGTATTTT. This sequence encodes CASSPAGVWGTDTQYF.

This clone was counted only a few times. V gene TRBV5-6 combines with J gene TRBJ1-2; 9 nucleotides align to TRBD1. J gave up 4 bases and V 2 bases, and 6 bases lay outside the gene matches. This CDR3 has 15 amino acids. The germline gives CDR1 SGHDT, CDR2 YYEEEE. This CDR3 reads CASSFGTGGGYGYTF. CDR3 nucleotides: TGTGCCAGCAGCTTCGGTACAGGGGGCGGCTATGGCTACACCTTC.

CDR3 residues: CASSGGPSGDYEQYF. The CDR3 DNA follows: TGTGCCAGCAGCGGGGGGCCGAGCGGGGACTACGAGCAGTACTTC. The rearrangement joins TRBV5-5 to TRBJ2-7; weak D call: TRBD2 (7 bases). V was trimmed by 4 bases and J by 3 bases, leaving 17 bases between them. CDR1 SGHKS and CDR2 YYEKEE come from the germline V gene (reference sequence). CDR3 length: 15 amino acids.

This clone was picked up one time. The rearrangement joins TRBV5-6 to TRBJ2-1, with D unclear. The germline V gene has CDR1 SGHDT and CDR2 YYEEEE. The CDR3 is 18 residues long. V lost 1 base and J lost 6, with 23 bases in between. This chain's CDR3 is CASSLYTLQVPLINEQFF. The CDR3 coding sequence is TGTGCCAGCAGCTTGTACACCCTTCAGGTCCCGCTCATCAATGAGCAGTTCTTC.

The chain recombines TRBV7-6 with TRBJ2-1; D perhaps matches TRBD2 (5 bases). The CDR3 covers 15 residues. Trimming left V 2 bases short and J 7 bases short, with 15 bases between. CDR1 is SGHVS and CDR2 is FNYEAQ in the germline V gene. CDR3: CASSLLEGLGNEQFF. The CDR3 nucleotides are TGTGCCAGCAGCTTACTAGAGGGCCTGGGGAATGAGCAGTTCTTC. The full variable domain, rest sourced from reference TRBV7-6 and TRBJ2-1, is GAGVSQSPRYKVTKRGQDVALRCDPISGHVSLYWYRQALGQGPEFLTYFNYEAQQDKSGLPNDRFSAERPEGSISTLTIQRTEQRDSAMYRCASSLLEGLGNEQFFGPGTRLTVL.

The chain links TRBV7-8 to TRBJ2-7; weak D call: TRBD1 (7 bases). The V end was cut by 5 bases, the J end by 4 bases, with 24 bases between. Germline assignment: CDR1 SGHVS and CDR2 FQNEAQ. The CDR3 runs 17 residues. CDR3 sequence (DNA): TGTGCCAGCAGCCATCTCGGGAGTCCAGGGGGTTTATACGAGCAGTACTTC. Translating it yields CASSHLGSPGGLYEQYF. Full variable domain (remainder filled in from reference TRBV7-8 and TRBJ2-7): GAGVSQSPRYKVAKRGQDVALRCDPISGHVSLFWYQQALGQGPEFLTYFQNEAQLDKSGLPSDRFFAERPEGSVSTLKIQRTQQEDSAVYLCASSHLGSPGGLYEQYFGPGTRLTVT.

V is TRBV7-9 and J is TRBJ2-1; TRBD1 is a possible D gene (5 bases). The V end lost 3 bases, the J end lost 0 bases, and 9 bases lay between the germline ends. Per the germline V gene, CDR1 is SEHNR and CDR2 is FQNEAQ (reference sequence). The CDR3 extends over 15 amino acids. The CDR3 protein is CASSLRQGSYNEQFF. In DNA, the CDR3 is TGTGCCAGCAGCTTGCGGCAGGGCTCCTACAATGAGCAGTTCTTC.

CDR3 coding DNA: TGCGCCAGCAGCCAGTGGACTAGCGGGAACACCGGGGAGCTGTTTTTT. The encoded protein is CASSQWTSGNTGELFF. The V call is TRBV4-1, the J call TRBJ2-2, with TRBD2 identical over 10 bases. The V segment lost 3 bases and the J segment 1 base; nucleotides outside the gene matches: 2. Germline V gives CDR1 MGHRA, CDR2 YSYEKL. The CDR3 length is 16 residues.

The rearrangement uses TRBV19 and TRBJ1-5; D remains unclear. Germline CDR1 LNHDA, CDR2 SQIVND (reference sequence). This CDR3 region has 16 residues. The V gene lost 4 bases and the J gene lost 0 bases, with 13 bases spanning the gap. The CDR3 is CASSRYGLNSNQPQHF. The DNA for the CDR3 is TGTGCCAGTAGTAGGTATGGACTGAATAGCAATCAGCCCCAGCATTTT.

The chain employs TRBV27 and TRBJ1-1; a possible D gene is TRBD1 (5 bases). The CDR3 totals 15 residues. V lost 3 bases and J 1 base, leaving 12 bases between the germline ends. The germline CDR1 and CDR2 sequences are MNHEY and SMNVEV (reference sequence). This chain's CDR3 is CASSFNSQGNTEAFF. The DNA of the CDR3 is TGTGCCAGCAGTTTTAACTCCCAGGGGAACACTGAAGCTTTCTTT.

This clone was seen only a few times. The chain is built from TRBV28 and TRBJ2-3, with D possibly matching TRBD2 (5 bases). The V end was cut by 3 bases, the J end by 3 bases, with 16 bases between. This CDR3 is built from 16 residues. Germline loops: CDR1 MDHEN, CDR2 SYDVKM. The CDR3 protein is CASSFNFGSLTDTQYF. The CDR3, as DNA: TGTGCCAGCAGTTTTAATTTTGGGAGTTTAACAGATACGCAGTATTTT.

The gene calls are TRBV2 and TRBJ1-2, with D hard to call. V was trimmed by 4 bases and J by 5 bases, leaving 8 bases between them. Germline V gene lookup returns CDR1 SNHLY and CDR2 FYNNEI. The CDR3 has 12 residues. CDR3 loop: CASSVTVYGYTF. The CDR3 DNA sequence: TGTGCCAGCAGTGTTACGGTTTATGGCTACACCTTC.

This chain connects TRBV2 to TRBJ1-5; D call uncertain. The germline CDR1 and CDR2 sequences are SNHLY and FYNNEI. Trimming took 1 base from V and 3 from J, leaving 7 bases between them. The CDR3 is 14 amino acids. The CDR3 DNA reads TGTGCCAGCAGTGAAGACGGGTACAATCAGCCCCAGCATTTT. It specifies CASSEDGYNQPQHF.

The V and J genes are TRBV5-1 and TRBJ1-4; D call uncertain. Germline lookup yields CDR1 SGHRS and CDR2 YFSETQ. The CDR3 is 16 residues long. Trimming cost V 2 bases and J 0 bases, with 11 bases left between them. The CDR3 reads CASSFMGRTTNEKLFF. CDR3 nucleotide sequence: TGCGCCAGCAGCTTTATGGGCAGAACAACTAATGAAAAACTGTTTTTT.

The V gene is TRBV7-2, the J gene TRBJ2-7; D may be TRBD2 (5 bases). This CDR3 region has 15 residues. CDR1 is SGHTA, CDR2 FQGNSA, per germline. V was clipped by 1 base and J by 3 bases, with 13 bases between them. CDR3 residues: CASSLEGGRLYEQYF. The CDR3 coding sequence is TGTGCCAGCAGCTTAGAAGGTGGGAGACTCTACGAGCAGTACTTC.

This chain joins TRBV27 and TRBJ2-7, with TRBD2 identical over 13 bases. After removal of 6 bases from V and 7 bases from J, the junction contained 6 bases not matched to a gene. This CDR3 region has 14 residues. Germline values: CDR1 MNHEY, CDR2 SMNVEV (reference sequence). CDR3 coding DNA: TGTGCCAGCAGCGGGACTAGCGGGAAAGGGGAGCAGTACTTC. This encodes CASSGTSGKGEQYF.